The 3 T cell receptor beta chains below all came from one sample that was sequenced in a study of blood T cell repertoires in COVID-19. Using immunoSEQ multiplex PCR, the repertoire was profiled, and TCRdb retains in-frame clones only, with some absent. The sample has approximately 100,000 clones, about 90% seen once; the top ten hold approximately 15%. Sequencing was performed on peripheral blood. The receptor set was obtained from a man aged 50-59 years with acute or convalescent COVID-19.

Written as DNA, the CDR3 is TGTGCCAGCGAGACGGGGGGATATGGCTACACCTTC. It codes for CASETGGYGYTF. This rearrangement joins TRBV2 to TRBJ1-2; TRBD1 is a possible D gene (5 bases). The V end was cut by 8 bases, the J end by 5 bases, with 12 bases between. Per germline, CDR1 SNHLY and CDR2 FYNNEI. CDR3 length equals 12 residues.

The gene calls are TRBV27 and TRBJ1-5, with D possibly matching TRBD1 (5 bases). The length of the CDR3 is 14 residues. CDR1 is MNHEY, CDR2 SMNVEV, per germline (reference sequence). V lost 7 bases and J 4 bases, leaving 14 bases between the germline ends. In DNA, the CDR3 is TGTGCCAGCAAAACCAGGGAAGGGAATCAGCCCCAGCATTTT. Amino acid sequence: CASKTREGNQPQHF.

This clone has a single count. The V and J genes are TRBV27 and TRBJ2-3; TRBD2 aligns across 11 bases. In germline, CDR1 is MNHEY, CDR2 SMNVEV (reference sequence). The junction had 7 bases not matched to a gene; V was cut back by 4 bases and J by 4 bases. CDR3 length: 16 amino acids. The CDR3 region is CASSSIFSGGADTQYF. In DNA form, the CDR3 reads TGTGCCAGCAGTTCGATCTTTAGCGGGGGGGCAGATACGCAGTATTTT.